The rows below give T cell receptor beta chains drawn from one sample of a study of shared clonotypes between healthy human individuals. The table came from immunoSEQ multiplex PCR; TCRdb's copy has only in-frame clones and leaves some out. The table includes some 800,000 clones, 85% to 95% detected once. Input material: naive CD8+ T cells sorted from blood. The receptors stem from a man aged 30-40 years in good health. The CDR3 runs from the conserved cysteine through the conserved F or W. The D gene is left open where the match is weak. Size tells how often a clone was seen (once, few, many) or the class of an expanded clone, and some rows leave it out.

d_call: TRBD2; v_call: TRBV29-1; clone_size: -; j_call: TRBJ2-3; cdr3_aa: CSVGLAGSDTQYF; cdr3_nt: TGCAGCGTTGGTCTAGCGGGATCAGATACGCAGTATTTT
d_call: -; v_call: TRBV27; clone_size: -; j_call: TRBJ1-2; cdr3_aa: CASSTRQQIANYGYTF; cdr3_nt: TGTGCCAGCAGTACCAGACAGCAAATTGCTAACTATGGCTACACCTTC
d_call: TRBD2; v_call: TRBV2; clone_size: -; j_call: TRBJ2-3; cdr3_aa: CASSEALGRTTDTQYF; cdr3_nt: TGTGCCAGCAGTGAAGCGCTCGGGAGGACGACAGATACGCAGTATTTT
d_call: -; v_call: TRBV4-3; clone_size: -; j_call: TRBJ2-7; cdr3_aa: CASSPGSGGPYEQYF; cdr3_nt: TGCGCCAGCAGCCCAGGCTCCGGGGGCCCCTACGAGCAGTACTTC
d_call: TRBD2; v_call: TRBV7-9; clone_size: -; j_call: TRBJ2-3; cdr3_aa: CASSLDAGATDTQYF; cdr3_nt: TGTGCCAGCAGCTTAGATGCGGGAGCTACAGATACGCAGTATTTT
d_call: -; v_call: TRBV7-2; clone_size: -; j_call: TRBJ2-7; cdr3_aa: CASGGALGQYF; cdr3_nt: TGTGCCAGCGGCGGGGCCCTAGGGCAGTACTTC
d_call: -; v_call: TRBV7-9; clone_size: once; j_call: TRBJ1-5; cdr3_aa: CASSLGRWGEDQPQHF; cdr3_nt: TGTGCCAGCAGCTTAGGCCGATGGGGGGAAGATCAGCCCCAGCATTTT
d_call: -; v_call: TRBV10-2; clone_size: -; j_call: TRBJ2-5; cdr3_aa: CASSESMAVAQYF; cdr3_nt: TGCGCCAGCAGTGAGTCGATGGCTGTTGCCCAGTACTTC
d_call: -; v_call: TRBV7-9; clone_size: -; j_call: TRBJ2-5; cdr3_aa: CASSLVRGHSYQETQYF; cdr3_nt: TGTGCCAGCAGCTTAGTTAGGGGACATTCGTACCAAGAGACCCAGTACTTC
d_call: -; v_call: TRBV7-7; clone_size: -; j_call: TRBJ2-5; cdr3_aa: CASSRRALETQYF; cdr3_nt: TGTGCTAGCAGCCGCCGGGCCCTCGAGACCCAGTACTTC
d_call: -; v_call: TRBV7-9; clone_size: -; j_call: TRBJ1-5; cdr3_aa: CASSSEVGGYSNQPQHF; cdr3_nt: TGTGCCAGCAGCTCAGAGGTGGGAGGGTATAGCAATCAGCCCCAGCATTTT
d_call: -; v_call: TRBV7-9; clone_size: -; j_call: TRBJ2-5; cdr3_aa: CASSTDRPQETQYF; cdr3_nt: TGTGCCAGCAGCACTGACAGGCCTCAAGAGACCCAGTACTTC
d_call: -; v_call: TRBV4-3; clone_size: -; j_call: TRBJ2-7; cdr3_aa: CASSQWGGAEQYF; cdr3_nt: TGCGCCAGCAGCCAATGGGGCGGGGCCGAGCAGTACTTC
d_call: TRBD2; v_call: TRBV7-8; clone_size: -; j_call: TRBJ2-1; cdr3_aa: CASRRLAGALGEQFF; cdr3_nt: TGTGCCAGCAGGAGGCTAGCGGGCGCGTTAGGTGAGCAGTTCTTC
d_call: TRBD2; v_call: TRBV7-9; clone_size: -; j_call: TRBJ2-5; cdr3_aa: CASSLAKTSGQETQYF; cdr3_nt: TGTGCCAGCAGCTTAGCGAAGACTAGCGGCCAAGAGACCCAGTACTTC
d_call: -; v_call: TRBV6-5; clone_size: few; j_call: TRBJ1-5; cdr3_aa: CASSYGQGHQPQHF; cdr3_nt: TGTGCCAGCAGTTACGGCCAGGGCCATCAGCCCCAGCATTTT
d_call: TRBD2; v_call: TRBV5-1; clone_size: -; j_call: TRBJ2-1; cdr3_aa: CASSLRLAGGQTNEQFF; cdr3_nt: TGCGCCAGCAGCCTAAGACTAGCGGGAGGACAAACGAATGAGCAGTTCTTC
d_call: TRBD1; v_call: TRBV2; clone_size: -; j_call: TRBJ1-2; cdr3_aa: CASSEARSGGGRNYGYTF; cdr3_nt: TGTGCCAGCAGTGAAGCGAGGTCAGGGGGCGGGCGAAACTATGGCTACACCTTC
d_call: -; v_call: TRBV5-4; clone_size: -; j_call: TRBJ1-1; cdr3_aa: CASRISAGANTEAFF; cdr3_nt: TGTGCCAGCCGCATCTCGGCAGGAGCGAACACTGAAGCTTTCTTT
d_call: -; v_call: TRBV13; clone_size: -; j_call: TRBJ2-7; cdr3_aa: CASSSKGYEQYF; cdr3_nt: TGTGCCAGCAGCTCCAAGGGCTACGAGCAGTACTTC
d_call: TRBD2; v_call: TRBV5-1; clone_size: -; j_call: TRBJ2-4; cdr3_aa: CASSSPGLADPGAKNIQYF; cdr3_nt: TGCGCCAGCAGCTCCCCCGGACTAGCGGACCCTGGGGCCAAAAACATTCAGTACTTC
d_call: -; v_call: TRBV19; clone_size: few; j_call: TRBJ1-2; cdr3_aa: CASTHGNGYTF; cdr3_nt: TGTGCCAGTACGCATGGAAATGGCTACACCTTC
d_call: TRBD2; v_call: TRBV2; clone_size: once; j_call: TRBJ2-3; cdr3_aa: CASSGSGRATDTQYF; cdr3_nt: TGTGCCAGCAGTGGTAGCGGGAGGGCCACAGATACGCAGTATTTT